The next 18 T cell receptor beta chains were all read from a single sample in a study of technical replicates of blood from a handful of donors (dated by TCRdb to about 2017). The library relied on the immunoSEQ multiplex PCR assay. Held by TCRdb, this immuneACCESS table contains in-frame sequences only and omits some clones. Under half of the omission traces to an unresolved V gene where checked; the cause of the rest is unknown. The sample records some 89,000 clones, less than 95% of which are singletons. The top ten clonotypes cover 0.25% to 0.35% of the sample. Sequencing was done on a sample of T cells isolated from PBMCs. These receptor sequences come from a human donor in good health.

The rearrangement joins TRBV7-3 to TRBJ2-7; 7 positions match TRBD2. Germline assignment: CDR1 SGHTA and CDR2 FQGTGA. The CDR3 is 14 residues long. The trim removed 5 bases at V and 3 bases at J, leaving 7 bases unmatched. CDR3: CASSLSGGGYEQYF. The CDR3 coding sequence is TGTGCCAGCAGCCTCTCGGGGGGAGGCTACGAGCAGTACTTC.

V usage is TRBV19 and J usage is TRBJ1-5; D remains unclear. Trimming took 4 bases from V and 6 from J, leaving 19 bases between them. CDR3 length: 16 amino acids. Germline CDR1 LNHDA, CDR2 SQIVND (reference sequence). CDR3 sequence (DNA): TGTGCCAGTAGTACCCCAGCGGGGTTCGTTGGTCAGCCCCAGCATTTT. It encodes CASSTPAGFVGQPQHF.

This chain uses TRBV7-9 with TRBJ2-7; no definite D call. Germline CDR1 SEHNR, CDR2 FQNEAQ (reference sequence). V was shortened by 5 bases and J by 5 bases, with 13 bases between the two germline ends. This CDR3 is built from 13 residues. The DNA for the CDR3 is TGTGCCAGCAGCCCTACGAGCGCGGACGAGCAGTACTTC. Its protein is CASSPTSADEQYF.

The CDR3 DNA reads TGTGCCAGCAGCTTAAAGCGGAGCTCCTACAATGAGCAGTTCTTC. Translation: CASSLKRSSYNEQFF. This chain joins TRBV7-3 and TRBJ2-1; perhaps TRBD2 as D (5 bases). Germline-derived CDR1 and CDR2 are SGHTA and FQGTGA. Trimming stripped 1 base from V and 0 bases from J, with 7 bases between. The CDR3 runs to 15 residues.

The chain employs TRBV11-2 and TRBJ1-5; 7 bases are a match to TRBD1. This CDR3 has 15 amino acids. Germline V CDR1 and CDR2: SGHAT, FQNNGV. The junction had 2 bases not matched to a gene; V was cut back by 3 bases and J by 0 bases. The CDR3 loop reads CASSLDRSSNQPQHF. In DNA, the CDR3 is TGTGCCAGCAGCTTGGACAGGAGTAGCAATCAGCCCCAGCATTTT.

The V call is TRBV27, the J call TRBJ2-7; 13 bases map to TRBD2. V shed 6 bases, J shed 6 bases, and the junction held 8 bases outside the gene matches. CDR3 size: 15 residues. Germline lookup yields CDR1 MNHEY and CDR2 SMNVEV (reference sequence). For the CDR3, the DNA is TGTGCCAGCAGACTTGGACTAGCGGGAGTTCCCGAGCAGTACTTC. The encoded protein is CASRLGLAGVPEQYF.

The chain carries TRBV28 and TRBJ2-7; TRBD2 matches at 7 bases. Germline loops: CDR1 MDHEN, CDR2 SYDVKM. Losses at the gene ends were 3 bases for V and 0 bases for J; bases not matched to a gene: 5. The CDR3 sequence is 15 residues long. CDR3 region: CASSFSSGFSYEQYF. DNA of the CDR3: TGTGCCAGCAGTTTCAGTAGCGGGTTCTCCTACGAGCAGTACTTC. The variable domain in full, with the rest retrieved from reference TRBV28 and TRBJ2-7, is DVKVTQSSRYLVKRTGEKVFLECVQDMDHENMFWYRQDPGLGLRLIYFSYDVKMKEKGDIPEGYSVSREKKERFSLILESASTNQTSMYLCASSFSSGFSYEQYFGPGTRLTVT.

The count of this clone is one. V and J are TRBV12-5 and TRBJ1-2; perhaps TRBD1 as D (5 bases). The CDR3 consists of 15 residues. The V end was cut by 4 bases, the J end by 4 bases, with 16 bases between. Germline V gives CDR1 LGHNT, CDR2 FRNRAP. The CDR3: CASGSSPRVGYGYTF. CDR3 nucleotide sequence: TGTGCTAGTGGTTCCAGCCCCAGGGTGGGCTATGGCTACACCTTC.

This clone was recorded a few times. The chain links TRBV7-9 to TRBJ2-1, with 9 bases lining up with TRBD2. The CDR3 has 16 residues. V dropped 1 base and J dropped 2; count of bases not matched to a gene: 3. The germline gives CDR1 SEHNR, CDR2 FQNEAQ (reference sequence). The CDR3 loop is CASSLGLAGPYNEQFF. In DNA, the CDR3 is TGTGCCAGCAGCTTAGGGCTAGCGGGACCCTACAATGAGCAGTTCTTC.

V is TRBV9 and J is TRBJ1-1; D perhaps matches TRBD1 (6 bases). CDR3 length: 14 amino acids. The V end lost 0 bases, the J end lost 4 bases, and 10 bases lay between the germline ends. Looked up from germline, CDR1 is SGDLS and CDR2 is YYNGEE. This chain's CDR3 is CASSVGHRVTEAFF. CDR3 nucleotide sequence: TGTGCCAGCAGCGTAGGGCACAGGGTCACTGAAGCTTTCTTT.

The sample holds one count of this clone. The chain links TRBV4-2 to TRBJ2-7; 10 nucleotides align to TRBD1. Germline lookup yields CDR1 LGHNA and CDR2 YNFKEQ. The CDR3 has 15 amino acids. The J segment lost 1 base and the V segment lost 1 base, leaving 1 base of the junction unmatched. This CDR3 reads CASSQGQGASYEQYF. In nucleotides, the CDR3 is TGTGCCAGCAGCCAAGGACAGGGGGCATCCTACGAGCAGTACTTC.

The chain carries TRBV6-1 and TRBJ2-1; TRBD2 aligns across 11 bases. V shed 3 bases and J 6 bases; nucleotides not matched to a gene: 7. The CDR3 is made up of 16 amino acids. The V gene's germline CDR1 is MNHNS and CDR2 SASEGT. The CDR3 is CASSDLASGRPNEQFF. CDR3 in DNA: TGTGCCAGCAGTGATTTGGCTAGCGGGAGGCCCAATGAGCAGTTCTTC.

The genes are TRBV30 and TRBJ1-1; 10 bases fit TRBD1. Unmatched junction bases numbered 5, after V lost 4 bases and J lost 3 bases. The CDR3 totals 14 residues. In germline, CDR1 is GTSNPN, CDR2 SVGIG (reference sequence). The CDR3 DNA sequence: TGTGCCTGGAACCACGGGACAGGGGACACTGAAGCTTTCTTT. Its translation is CAWNHGTGDTEAFF.

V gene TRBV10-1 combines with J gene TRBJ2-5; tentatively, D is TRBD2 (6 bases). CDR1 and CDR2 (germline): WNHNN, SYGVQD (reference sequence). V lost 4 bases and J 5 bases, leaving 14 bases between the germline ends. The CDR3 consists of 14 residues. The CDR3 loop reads CASSGEREMETQYF. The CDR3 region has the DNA TGCGCCAGCAGTGGGGAACGGGAGATGGAGACCCAGTACTTC.

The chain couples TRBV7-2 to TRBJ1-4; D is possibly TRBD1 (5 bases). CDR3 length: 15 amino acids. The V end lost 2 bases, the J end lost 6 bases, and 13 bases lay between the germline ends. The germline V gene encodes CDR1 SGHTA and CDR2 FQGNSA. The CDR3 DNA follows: TGTGCCAGCAGCTTAAGGGGAGGAGACGATGAAAAACTGTTTTTT. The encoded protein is CASSLRGGDDEKLFF.

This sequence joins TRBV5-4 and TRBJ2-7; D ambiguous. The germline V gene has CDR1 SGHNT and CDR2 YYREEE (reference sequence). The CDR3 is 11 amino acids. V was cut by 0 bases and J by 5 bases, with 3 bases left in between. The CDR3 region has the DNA TGTGCCAGCAGCTTGGCCAACGAGCAGTACTTC. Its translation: CASSLANEQYF.

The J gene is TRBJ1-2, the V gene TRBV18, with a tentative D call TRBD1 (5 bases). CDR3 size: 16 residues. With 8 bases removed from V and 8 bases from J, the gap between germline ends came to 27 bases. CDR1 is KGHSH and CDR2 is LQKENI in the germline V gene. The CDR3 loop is CASNPGRGSGDGGYTF. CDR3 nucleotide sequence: TGTGCCAGCAACCCCGGCCGCGGTTCGGGGGACGGGGGCTACACCTTC.

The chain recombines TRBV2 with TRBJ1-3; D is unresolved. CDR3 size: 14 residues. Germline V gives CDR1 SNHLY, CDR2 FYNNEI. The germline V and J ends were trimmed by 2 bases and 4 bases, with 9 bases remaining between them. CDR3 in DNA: TGTGCCAGCAGTGAAACCCCCGGGGGAAACACCATATATTTT. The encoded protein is CASSETPGGNTIYF.